This TCR beta chain was identified in a study of cytomegalovirus exposure and HLA in healthy donors. CDR1 is MNHNS, CDR2 SASEGT, per germline. V was pared by 2 bases and J by 10 bases, with 8 bases of the junction left unmatched. This CDR3 has 15 residues. Primers for the PCR totalled 60 Vbeta and 13 Jbeta. Measured with immunoSEQ multiplex PCR; TCRdb has only the in-frame clones, and not every one. The table lists 140,000 to 150,000 clones, more than 55% of them singletons. This sequence originates from a woman aged 60-75 years in good health and CMV-seronegative. The J gene is TRBJ1-6, the V gene TRBV6-1; 7 bases align to TRBD1. The sample comprised PBMCs. The CDR3 coding sequence is TGTGCCAGCAGTGAATTCAAGGGGGCTGGCTCACCCCTCCACTTT. Protein: CASSEFKGAGSPLHF.